This T cell receptor (beta chain) emerged from a study of PD-L1 blockade in urothelial cancer. Method: immunoSEQ multiplex PCR; TCRdb's copy keeps in-frame clones and lacks some. The table lists some 100,000 clones, 91% of them singletons. The CDR3 has 15 residues. Trimming took 1 base from V and 5 from J, leaving 12 bases between them. Germline values: CDR1 SGHTA, CDR2 FQGNSA. The chain carries TRBV7-2 and TRBJ2-4; D perhaps matches TRBD2 (5 bases). This TCR was sampled from a woman of 80 years or more with urothelial cancer. The input for sequencing was PBMCs, taken around atezolizumab (anti-PD-L1) treatment. CDR3 DNA sequence: TGTGCCAGCAGCTTAGGAGGGATACTCCAAAACATTCAGTACTTC. Its translation: CASSLGGILQNIQYF.